This T cell receptor (beta chain) stems from a study of blood T cell repertoires in COVID-19. The overall study: Acute-phase and convalescent COVID-19 samples originated in the United States, Italy and Spain. T cells, B-cell-depleted T cells, or PBMCs provided the cDNA or gDNA that served as material.

Original handling: The authors estimated nucleated cell counts from reference gene primer amplification. Produced via immunoSEQ multiplex PCR; TCRdb's table is partial and in-frame only. The D gene and trimming were derived from the DNA, and the V and J assignments and clone size from that table. The repertoire holds roughly 330,000 clones, around 83% seen once, with approximately 1.3% in the top ten. In its sample, this clone was seen once. V dropped 5 bases and J dropped 1 base, with 8 bases sitting between them. CDR1 LGHDT and CDR2 YNNKEL come from the germline V gene (reference sequence). CDR3 size: 13 residues.

This chain links TRBV3-1 (or the pseudogene TRBV3-2) with TRBJ1-1; D unresolved. Sequencing was carried out using peripheral blood. The receptor was isolated from a woman in her fifties or sixties with acute or convalescent COVID-19. In DNA, the CDR3 is TGTGCCAGCAGCGCCCAGTGGAACACTGAAGCTTTCTTT. Residues: CASSAQWNTEAFF.